This T cell receptor (beta chain) was sequenced during a study of blood T cell repertoires in COVID-19. Measured with immunoSEQ multiplex PCR; TCRdb has only the in-frame clones, and not every one. The sample lists about 140,000 clones, 84% seen once, with roughly 3.4% in the top ten. Sequenced: PBMCs or T cells enriched from blood (not recorded which). The clonotype originates from a woman aged 45-65 years with acute COVID-19.

For the CDR3, the DNA is TGTGCCAGCAGCTTAGGTTTCACAGGGGGCTTTAACACTGAAGCTTTCTTT. Translated: CASSLGFTGGFNTEAFF. The chain uses TRBV7-3 and TRBJ1-1, with 9 bases that match TRBD1. In germline, CDR1 is SGHTA, CDR2 FQGTGA. The CDR3 is made up of 17 amino acids. The junction had 9 bases not matched to a gene; V was cut back by 2 bases and J by 2 bases.